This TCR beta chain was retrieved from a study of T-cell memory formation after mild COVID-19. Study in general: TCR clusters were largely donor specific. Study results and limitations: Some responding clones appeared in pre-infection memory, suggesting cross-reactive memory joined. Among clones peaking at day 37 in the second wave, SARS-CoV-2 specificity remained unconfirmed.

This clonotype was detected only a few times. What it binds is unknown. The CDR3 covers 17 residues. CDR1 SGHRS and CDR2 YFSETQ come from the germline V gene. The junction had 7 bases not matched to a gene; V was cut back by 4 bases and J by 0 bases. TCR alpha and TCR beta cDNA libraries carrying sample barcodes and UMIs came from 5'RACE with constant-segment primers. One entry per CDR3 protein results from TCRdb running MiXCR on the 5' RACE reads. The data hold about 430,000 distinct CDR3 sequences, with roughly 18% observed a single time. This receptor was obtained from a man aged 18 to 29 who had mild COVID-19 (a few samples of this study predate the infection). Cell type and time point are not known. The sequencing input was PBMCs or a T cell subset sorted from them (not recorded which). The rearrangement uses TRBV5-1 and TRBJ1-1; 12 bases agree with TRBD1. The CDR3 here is CASSPPGTGGMNTEAFF. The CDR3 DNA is TGCGCCAGCAGCCCCCCCGGGACAGGGGGCATGAACACTGAAGCTTTCTTT.